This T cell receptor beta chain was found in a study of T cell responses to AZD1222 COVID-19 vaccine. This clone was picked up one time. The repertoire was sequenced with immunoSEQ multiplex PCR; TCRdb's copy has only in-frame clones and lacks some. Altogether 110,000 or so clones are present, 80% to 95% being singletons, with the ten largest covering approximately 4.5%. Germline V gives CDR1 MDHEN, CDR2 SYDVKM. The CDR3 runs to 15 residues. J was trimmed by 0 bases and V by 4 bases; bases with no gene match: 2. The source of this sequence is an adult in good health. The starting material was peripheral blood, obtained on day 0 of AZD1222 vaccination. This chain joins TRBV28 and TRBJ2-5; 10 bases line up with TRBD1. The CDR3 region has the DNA TGTGCCAGCAGTTCGGGACAGGGGAACCAAGAGACCCAGTACTTC. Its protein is CASSSGQGNQETQYF.